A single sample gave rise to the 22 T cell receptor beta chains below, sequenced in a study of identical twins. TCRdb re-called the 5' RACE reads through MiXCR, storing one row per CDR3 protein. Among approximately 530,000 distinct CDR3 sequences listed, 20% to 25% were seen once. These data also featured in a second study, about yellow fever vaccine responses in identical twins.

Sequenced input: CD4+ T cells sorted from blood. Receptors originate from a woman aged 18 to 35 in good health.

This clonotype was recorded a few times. CDR3 protein: CASSLGTSAGETQYF. The CDR3 DNA follows: TGTGCCAGCAGCTTAGGGACTAGCGCCGGAGAGACCCAGTACTTC. The V gene is TRBV7-9, the J gene TRBJ2-5; 9 bases are shared with TRBD2. V lost 1 base, J lost 4 bases, and 4 bases stayed unmatched. CDR3 length equals 15 residues. Germline V gene sequence: CDR1 SEHNR, CDR2 FQNEAQ (reference sequence).

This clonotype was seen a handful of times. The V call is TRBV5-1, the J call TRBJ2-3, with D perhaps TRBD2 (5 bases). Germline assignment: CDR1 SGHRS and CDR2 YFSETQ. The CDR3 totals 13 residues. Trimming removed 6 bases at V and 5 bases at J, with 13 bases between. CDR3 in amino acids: CASTSWGEDTQYF. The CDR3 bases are TGCGCCAGCACCTCATGGGGAGAAGATACGCAGTATTTT.

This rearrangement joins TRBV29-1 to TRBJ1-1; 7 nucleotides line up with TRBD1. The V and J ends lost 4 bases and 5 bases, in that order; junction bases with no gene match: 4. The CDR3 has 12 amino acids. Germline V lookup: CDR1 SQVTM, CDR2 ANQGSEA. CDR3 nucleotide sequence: TGCAGCGTTGTGAGGGGACAGACTGAAGCTTTCTTT. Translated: CSVVRGQTEAFF.

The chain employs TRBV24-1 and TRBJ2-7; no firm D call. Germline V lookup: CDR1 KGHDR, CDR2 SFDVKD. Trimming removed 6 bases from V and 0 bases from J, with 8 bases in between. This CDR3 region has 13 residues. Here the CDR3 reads CATSKESSYEQYF. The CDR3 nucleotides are TGTGCCACCAGTAAGGAGAGCTCCTACGAGCAGTACTTC.

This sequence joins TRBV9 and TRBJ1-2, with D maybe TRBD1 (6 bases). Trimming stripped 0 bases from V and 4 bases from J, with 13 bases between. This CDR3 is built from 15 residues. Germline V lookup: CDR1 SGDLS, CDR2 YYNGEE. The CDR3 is CASSVGEGDFYGYTF. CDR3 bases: TGTGCCAGCAGCGTAGGGGAGGGGGACTTCTATGGCTACACCTTC.

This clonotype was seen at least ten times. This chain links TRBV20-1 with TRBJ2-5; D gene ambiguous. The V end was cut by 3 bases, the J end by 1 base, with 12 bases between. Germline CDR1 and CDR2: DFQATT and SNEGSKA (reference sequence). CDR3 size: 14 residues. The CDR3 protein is CSARKSYPQETQYF. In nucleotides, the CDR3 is TGCAGTGCTAGGAAGAGCTATCCCCAAGAGACCCAGTACTTC.

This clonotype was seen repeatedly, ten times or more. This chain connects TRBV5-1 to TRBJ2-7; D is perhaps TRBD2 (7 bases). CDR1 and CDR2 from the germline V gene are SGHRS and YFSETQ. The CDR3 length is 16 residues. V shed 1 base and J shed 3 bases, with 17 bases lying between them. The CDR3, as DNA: TGCGCCAGCAGCTTGAGGTCTCCAGGGGAGGGCTACGAGCAGTACTTC. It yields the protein CASSLRSPGEGYEQYF. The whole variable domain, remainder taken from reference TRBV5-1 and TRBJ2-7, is KAGVTQTPRYLIKTRGQQVTLSCSPISGHRSVSWYQQTPGQGLQFLFEYFSETQRNKGNFPGRFSGRQFSNSRSEMNVSTLELGDSALYLCASSLRSPGEGYEQYFGPGTRLTVT.

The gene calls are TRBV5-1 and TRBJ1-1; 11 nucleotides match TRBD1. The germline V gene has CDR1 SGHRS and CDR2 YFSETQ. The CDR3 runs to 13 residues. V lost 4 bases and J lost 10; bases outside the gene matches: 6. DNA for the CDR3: TGCGCCAGCAGCACCGGACAGGGGGCGGGAGCTTTCTTT. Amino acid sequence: CASSTGQGAGAFF.

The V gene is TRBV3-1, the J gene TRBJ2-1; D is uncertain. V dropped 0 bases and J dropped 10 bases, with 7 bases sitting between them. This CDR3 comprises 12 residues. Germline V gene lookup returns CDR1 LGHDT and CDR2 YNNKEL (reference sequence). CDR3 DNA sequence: TGTGCCAGCAGCCAAGACTATCGGGAGCAGTTCTTC. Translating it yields CASSQDYREQFF.

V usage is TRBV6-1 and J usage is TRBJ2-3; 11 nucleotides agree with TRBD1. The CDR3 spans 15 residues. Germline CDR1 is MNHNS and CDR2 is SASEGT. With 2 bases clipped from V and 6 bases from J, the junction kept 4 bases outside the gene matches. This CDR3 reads CASSEQGQGVDTQYF. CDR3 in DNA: TGTGCCAGCAGTGAACAGGGACAGGGGGTGGATACGCAGTATTTT.

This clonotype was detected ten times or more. CDR3 amino acids: CASSPYSGGGNEQFF. CDR3 in DNA: TGTGCCAGCAGCCCCTATAGCGGGGGAGGGAATGAGCAGTTCTTC. The rearrangement uses TRBV7-7 and TRBJ2-1; 9 bases match TRBD2. Looked up from germline, CDR1 is SSHAT and CDR2 is FNYEAQ (reference sequence). CDR3 length: 15 residues. Trimming at V came to 5 bases and at J to 7 bases, leaving 9 bases not matched to a gene.

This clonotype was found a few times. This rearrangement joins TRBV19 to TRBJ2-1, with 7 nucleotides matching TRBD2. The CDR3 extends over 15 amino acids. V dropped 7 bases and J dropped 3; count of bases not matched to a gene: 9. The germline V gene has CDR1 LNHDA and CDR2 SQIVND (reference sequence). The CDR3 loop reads CASIRGRDLYNEQFF. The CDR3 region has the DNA TGTGCCAGTATCCGGGGGAGGGACCTCTACAATGAGCAGTTCTTC.

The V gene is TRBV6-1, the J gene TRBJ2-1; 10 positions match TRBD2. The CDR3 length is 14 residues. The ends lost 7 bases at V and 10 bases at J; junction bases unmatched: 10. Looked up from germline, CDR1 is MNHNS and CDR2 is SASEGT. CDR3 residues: CASTPGLAVLEQFF. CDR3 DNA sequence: TGTGCCAGCACCCCCGGACTAGCGGTCTTAGAGCAGTTCTTC.

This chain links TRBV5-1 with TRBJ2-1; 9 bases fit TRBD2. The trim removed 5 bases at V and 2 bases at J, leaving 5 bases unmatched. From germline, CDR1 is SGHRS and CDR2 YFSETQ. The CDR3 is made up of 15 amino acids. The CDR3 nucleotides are TGCGCCAGCAGGACTAGCGGAGCGACCTACAATGAGCAGTTCTTC. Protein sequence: CASRTSGATYNEQFF.

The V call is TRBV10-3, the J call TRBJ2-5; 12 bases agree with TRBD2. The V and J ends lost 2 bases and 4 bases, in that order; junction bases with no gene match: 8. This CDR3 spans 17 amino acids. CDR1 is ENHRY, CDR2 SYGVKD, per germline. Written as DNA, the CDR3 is TGTGCCATCAGTGAGCGGCTAGCGGGAGGGCCGGGAGAGACCCAGTACTTC. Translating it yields CAISERLAGGPGETQYF.

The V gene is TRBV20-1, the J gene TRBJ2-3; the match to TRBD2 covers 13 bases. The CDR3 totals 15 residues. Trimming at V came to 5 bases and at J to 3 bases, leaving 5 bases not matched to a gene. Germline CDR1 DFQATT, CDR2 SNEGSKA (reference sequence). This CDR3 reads CSARGLAGQTDTQYF. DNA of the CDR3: TGCAGTGCTCGGGGACTAGCGGGGCAAACAGATACGCAGTATTTT.

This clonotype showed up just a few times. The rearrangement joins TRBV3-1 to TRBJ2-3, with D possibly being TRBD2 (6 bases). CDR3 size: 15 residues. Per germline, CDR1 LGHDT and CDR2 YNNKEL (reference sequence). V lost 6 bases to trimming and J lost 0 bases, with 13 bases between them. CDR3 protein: CASRPLAASTDTQYF. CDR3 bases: TGTGCCAGCAGGCCCTTAGCGGCGAGCACAGATACGCAGTATTTT.

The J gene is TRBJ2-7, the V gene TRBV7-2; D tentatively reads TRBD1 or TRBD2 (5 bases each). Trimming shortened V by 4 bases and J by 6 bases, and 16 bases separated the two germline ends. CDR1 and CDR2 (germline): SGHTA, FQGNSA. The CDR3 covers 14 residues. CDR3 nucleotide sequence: TGTGCCAGCAGCTCTTTCTACCGGGACCCCGAGCAGTACTTC. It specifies CASSSFYRDPEQYF.

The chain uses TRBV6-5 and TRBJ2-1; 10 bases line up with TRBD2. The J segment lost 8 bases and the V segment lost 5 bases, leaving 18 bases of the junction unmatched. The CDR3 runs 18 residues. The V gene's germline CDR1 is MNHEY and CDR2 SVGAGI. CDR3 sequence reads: CASSHPLRLAGVTYEQFF. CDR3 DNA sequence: TGTGCCAGCAGTCACCCGCTCCGGCTAGCGGGAGTTACGTATGAGCAGTTCTTC.

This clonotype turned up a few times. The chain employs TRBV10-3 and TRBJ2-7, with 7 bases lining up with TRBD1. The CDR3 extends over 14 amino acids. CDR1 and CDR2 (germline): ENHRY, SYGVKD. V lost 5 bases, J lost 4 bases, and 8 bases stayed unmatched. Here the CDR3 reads CAISQITGAYEQYF. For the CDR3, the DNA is TGTGCCATCAGTCAGATAACAGGGGCGTACGAGCAGTACTTC.

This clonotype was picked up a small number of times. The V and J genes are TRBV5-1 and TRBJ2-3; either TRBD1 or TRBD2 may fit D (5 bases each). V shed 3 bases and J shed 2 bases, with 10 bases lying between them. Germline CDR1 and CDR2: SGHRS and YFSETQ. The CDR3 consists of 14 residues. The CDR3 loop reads CASSSGTLTDTQYF. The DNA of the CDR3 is TGCGCCAGCAGCTCCGGGACCCTCACAGATACGCAGTATTTT.

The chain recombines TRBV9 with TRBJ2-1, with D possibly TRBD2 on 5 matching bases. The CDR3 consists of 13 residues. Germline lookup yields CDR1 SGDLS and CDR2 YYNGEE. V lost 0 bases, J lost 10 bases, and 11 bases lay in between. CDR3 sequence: CASSVGSPGEQFF. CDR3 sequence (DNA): TGTGCCAGCAGCGTAGGGTCGCCGGGGGAGCAGTTCTTC.